This TCR beta chain was sequenced in a study of cytomegalovirus exposure and HLA in healthy donors. The PCR contained 60 Vbeta and 13 Jbeta primers. Sequencing used immunoSEQ multiplex PCR; TCRdb keeps in-frame clones, though not all of them. Among about 140,000 clones listed, around three fifths were seen once. Germline CDR1 is MNHEY and CDR2 is SMNVEV (reference sequence). The CDR3 loop spans 16 amino acids. The J segment lost 0 bases and the V segment lost 2 bases, leaving 4 bases of the junction unmatched. This receptor was obtained from a male donor in good health and CMV-seronegative. V gene TRBV27 combines with J gene TRBJ2-3, with 8 bases identical to TRBD2. Sequencing was performed on PBMCs. CDR3 in amino acids: CASSLRRGASTDTQYF. DNA for the CDR3: TGTGCCAGCAGTTTACGGCGGGGGGCTAGCACAGATACGCAGTATTTT.